This T cell receptor beta chain was sequenced in a study of blood T cell repertoires in COVID-19. Across the whole study: Whether acute or convalescent, the COVID-19 samples came from the United States, Italy and Spain. The cDNA or gDNA used as material had been derived from T cells, B-cell-depleted T cells, or PBMCs.

Germline CDR1 KGHSH, CDR2 LQKENI. Trimming pared 3 bases from V and 9 bases from J, leaving 12 bases between. CDR3 length: 13 amino acids. Only in-frame clones appear in the TCRdb table, and some are missing; sequencing was by immunoSEQ multiplex PCR. The sample contains some 200,000 clones, 75% to 85% of which appear only once. Sequenced material: peripheral blood. V gene TRBV18 combines with J gene TRBJ2-1, with TRBD1 as a possible D gene (6 bases). This TCR was sampled from a human donor in a cohort sampled during active COVID-19. This CDR3 reads CASSPIQGIEQFF. The CDR3 region has the DNA TGTGCCAGCTCACCCATACAGGGAATTGAGCAGTTCTTC.